The 24 T cell receptor beta chains reported below all come from one sample, sequenced in a study of cytomegalovirus exposure and HLA in healthy donors. With 60 Vbeta and 13 Jbeta primers, the PCR was carried out. Repertoires were generated with immunoSEQ multiplex PCR, while TCRdb's copy carries only in-frame clones and drops some. The sample gives about 120,000 clones, more than 80% of which show up once; about 1.7% is in the top ten. Input material: PBMCs. These receptors all come from a man aged 35-49 years in good health and CMV-seronegative.

This chain joins TRBV6-5 and TRBJ1-4, with TRBD1 matching 8 bases. With 5 bases clipped from V and 7 bases from J, the junction kept 6 bases outside the gene matches. The CDR3 loop spans 14 amino acids. Germline V lookup: CDR1 MNHEY, CDR2 SVGAGI. In DNA form, the CDR3 reads TGTGCCAGCAGTCGGACAGGGATAACTGAAAAACTGTTTTTT. The encoded protein is CASSRTGITEKLFF.

The chain is built from TRBV5-5 and TRBJ2-2; 9 bases map to TRBD1. This CDR3 is built from 14 residues. Germline trimming cut 4 bases from V and 4 bases from J; bases unmatched to any gene: 2. From germline, CDR1 is SGHKS and CDR2 YYEKEE (reference sequence). CDR3 amino acids: CASSLTGGTGELFF. In DNA, the CDR3 is TGTGCCAGCAGCCTGACAGGGGGCACCGGGGAGCTGTTTTTT. The variable domain in full, with the rest retrieved from reference TRBV5-5 and TRBJ2-2, is DAGVTQSPTHLIKTRGQQVTLRCSPISGHKSVSWYQQVLGQGPQFIFQYYEKEERGRGNFPDRFSARQFPNYSSELNVNALLLGDSALYLCASSLTGGTGELFFGEGSRLTVL.

The chain joins TRBV7-2 to TRBJ2-7; D is perhaps TRBD1 (5 bases). The CDR3 extends over 14 amino acids. In germline, CDR1 is SGHTA, CDR2 FQGNSA. V lost 6 bases, J lost 1 base, and 13 bases lay in between. This chain's CDR3 is CASRFTQDSYEQYF. The DNA for the CDR3 is TGTGCCAGCAGATTCACACAGGATTCCTACGAGCAGTACTTC.

The chain carries TRBV7-2 and TRBJ1-2, with TRBD1 matching 7 bases. There are 14 residues in the CDR3. V was clipped by 5 bases and J by 14 bases; unmatched bases: 17. Per the germline V gene, CDR1 is SGHTA and CDR2 is FQGNSA. Here the CDR3 DNA reads TGTGCCAGCAGCCAGGGGGGCAGAAACAGGGCCCTTACCTTC. This codes for CASSQGGRNRALTF.

The genes are TRBV7-7 and TRBJ2-5, with 10 bases that match TRBD2. The CDR3 is 15 residues long. CDR1 SSHAT and CDR2 FNYEAQ come from the germline V gene (reference sequence). V lost 5 bases to trimming and J lost 4 bases; unmatched junction nucleotides: 7. In nucleotides, the CDR3 is TGTGCCAGCAGCCCTAGCGGGGGCCAACGAGAGACCCAGTACTTC. It encodes CASSPSGGQRETQYF.

The chain combines TRBV28 with TRBJ2-7; D is perhaps TRBD2 (6 bases). Germline V gene lookup returns CDR1 MDHEN and CDR2 SYDVKM. V was shortened by 3 bases and J by 7 bases, with 16 bases between the two germline ends. The CDR3 consists of 14 residues. CDR3: CASSFGTGTTEQYF. The CDR3 DNA reads TGTGCCAGCAGTTTCGGGACTGGAACTACGGAGCAGTACTTC.

The chain recombines TRBV6-1 with TRBJ1-2, with TRBD1 matching 7 bases. The CDR3 has 15 amino acids. Looked up from germline, CDR1 is MNHNS and CDR2 is SASEGT. V gave up 5 bases and J gave up 1 base; unmatched junction bases: 7. DNA for the CDR3: TGTGCCAGCAGTTGGACAGGCGACCATAACTATGGCTACACCTTC. Translating gives CASSWTGDHNYGYTF.

The genes are TRBV5-8 and TRBJ1-4; D may be TRBD1 (5 bases). Germline V lookup: CDR1 SGHTS, CDR2 YDEGEE. The CDR3 runs to 16 residues. V shed 0 bases and J shed 5 bases, with 14 bases lying between them. This chain's CDR3 is CASSLEAGHRNEKLFF. CDR3 nucleotide sequence: TGTGCCAGCAGCTTGGAGGCAGGACATAGGAATGAAAAACTGTTTTTT.

This rearrangement joins TRBV5-1 to TRBJ2-5; 13 bases map to TRBD2. V shed 4 bases and J 4 bases; nucleotides not matched to a gene: 10. This CDR3 region has 17 residues. The germline V gene has CDR1 SGHRS and CDR2 YFSETQ. The CDR3 region is CASSAGTSGTYAETQYF. CDR3 coding DNA: TGCGCCAGCAGCGCCGGGACTAGCGGGACCTACGCAGAGACCCAGTACTTC.

This clone appeared once. This chain links TRBV19 with TRBJ2-2; D might be TRBD1 (5 bases). CDR1 is LNHDA and CDR2 is SQIVND in the germline V gene (reference sequence). CDR3 length: 15 amino acids. With 8 bases removed from V and 2 bases from J, the gap between germline ends came to 15 bases. The CDR3 DNA is TGTGCCAGTCGACCACTCAGGGAAAACACCGGGGAGCTGTTTTTT. Its translation: CASRPLRENTGELFF. The variable domain in full, completed from reference TRBV19 and TRBJ2-2, reads DGGITQSPKYLFRKEGQNVTLSCEQNLNHDAMYWYRQDPGQGLRLIYYSQIVNDFQKGDIAEGYSVSREKKESFPLTVTSAQKNPTAFYLCASRPLRENTGELFFGEGSRLTVL.

CDR3 in DNA: TGTGCCAGCAGTCGCCCGAGCAGGAACGGCTACGAGCAGTACTTC. This sequence encodes CASSRPSRNGYEQYF. This rearrangement joins TRBV6-6 to TRBJ2-7; D not resolved. V dropped 5 bases and J dropped 3 bases, with 17 bases sitting between them. The CDR3 spans 15 residues. Germline V gene data show CDR1 as MNHNY and CDR2 as SVGAGI (reference sequence).

The V and J genes are TRBV19 and TRBJ2-6; D remains ambiguous. CDR3 size: 14 residues. Per germline, CDR1 LNHDA and CDR2 SQIVND (reference sequence). Trimming shortened V by 5 bases and J by 1 base, and 6 bases separated the two germline ends. CDR3 residues: CASSLGSGANVLTF. CDR3 bases: TGTGCCAGTAGTCTCGGTTCTGGGGCCAACGTCCTGACTTTC.

V is TRBV11-2 and J is TRBJ2-7; 11 bases map to TRBD2. After removal of 3 bases from V and 4 bases from J, the junction contained 11 bases not matched to a gene. CDR1 and CDR2 (germline): SGHAT, FQNNGV. The CDR3 has 17 amino acids. In DNA form, the CDR3 reads TGTGCCAGCAGCTTCCAGATTACTAGCGGGAGAGTGTACGAGCAGTACTTC. It yields the protein CASSFQITSGRVYEQYF. The full variable domain, in which reference TRBV11-2 and TRBJ2-7 provide the parts outside the CDR3, is EAGVAQSPRYKIIEKRQSVAFWCNPISGHATLYWYQQILGQGPKLLIQFQNNGVVDDSQLPKDRFSAERLKGVDSTLKIQPAKLEDSAVYLCASSFQITSGRVYEQYFGPGTRLTVT.

The gene calls are TRBV6-1 and TRBJ2-2; 10 positions match TRBD1. V lost 4 bases to trimming and J lost 8 bases; unmatched junction nucleotides: 4. Germline V gene data show CDR1 as MNHNS and CDR2 as SASEGT. This CDR3 has 14 residues. The CDR3 region has the DNA TGTGCCAGCAGTGGGGGACAGGGGTGGGGGGAGCTGTTTTTT. Its translation is CASSGGQGWGELFF.

This clone was detected once. The genes are TRBV11-2 and TRBJ1-3; D call uncertain. This CDR3 contains 12 residues. Trimming stripped 1 base from V and 7 bases from J, with 5 bases between. Germline loops: CDR1 SGHAT, CDR2 FQNNGV. The CDR3 DNA is TGTGCCAGCAGCTTAGGAGGGAACACCATATATTTT. This translates into CASSLGGNTIYF. Variable domain in full (rest from reference TRBV11-2 and TRBJ1-3): EAGVAQSPRYKIIEKRQSVAFWCNPISGHATLYWYQQILGQGPKLLIQFQNNGVVDDSQLPKDRFSAERLKGVDSTLKIQPAKLEDSAVYLCASSLGGNTIYFGEGSWLTVV.

V gene TRBV18 combines with J gene TRBJ1-5; no reliable D call. The CDR3 runs to 13 residues. The germline gives CDR1 KGHSH, CDR2 LQKENI. With 3 bases removed from V and 3 bases from J, the gap between germline ends came to 6 bases. This chain's CDR3 is CASSPGDNQPQHF. CDR3 DNA sequence: TGTGCCAGCTCACCGGGAGACAATCAGCCCCAGCATTTT. Full variable domain (rest looked up from reference TRBV18 and TRBJ1-5): NAGVMQNPRHLVRRRGQEARLRCSPMKGHSHVYWYRQLPEEGLKFMVYLQKENIIDESGMPKERFSAEFPKEGPSILRIQQVVRGDSAAYFCASSPGDNQPQHFGDGTRLSIL.

The table lists this clone with a count of one. This sequence joins TRBV30 and TRBJ2-1, with unresolved D. CDR1 is GTSNPN, CDR2 SVGIG, per germline (reference sequence). CDR3 length: 13 amino acids. Deletions cut 2 bases from V and 5 bases from J, with 10 bases between. Here the CDR3 DNA reads TGTGCCTGGAGTCACATGTCCGACAATGAGCAGTTCTTC. Its protein is CAWSHMSDNEQFF.

V and J are TRBV30 and TRBJ1-2, with D maybe TRBD1 (5 bases). The CDR3 consists of 11 residues. Trimming shortened V by 6 bases and J by 7 bases, and 12 bases separated the two germline ends. The germline V gene encodes CDR1 GTSNPN and CDR2 SVGIG (reference sequence). This CDR3 is CACEGRGGYTF. The CDR3, as DNA: TGTGCCTGTGAGGGGCGGGGTGGCTACACCTTC.

The chain links TRBV19 to TRBJ1-1; the D gene is possibly TRBD1 (5 bases). CDR1 is LNHDA and CDR2 is SQIVND in the germline V gene (reference sequence). V gave up 5 bases and J gave up 2 bases, with 12 bases separating them. CDR3 length equals 14 residues. The CDR3 loop is CASSLTGVNTEAFF. CDR3 nucleotide sequence: TGTGCCAGTAGTCTTACAGGTGTTAACACTGAAGCTTTCTTT.

The gene calls are TRBV6-1 and TRBJ1-3; no clear D gene. This CDR3 is built from 14 residues. V lost 8 bases, J lost 0 bases, and 11 bases lay in between. Germline assignment: CDR1 MNHNS and CDR2 SASEGT. The CDR3 sequence: CASEASFSGNTIYF. The DNA for the CDR3 is TGTGCCAGCGAGGCATCCTTCTCTGGAAACACCATATATTTT.

This rearrangement joins TRBV9 to TRBJ2-1, with TRBD2 matching over 11 bases. This CDR3 comprises 15 residues. Unmatched junction bases numbered 7, after V lost 6 bases and J lost 5 bases. Germline lookup yields CDR1 SGDLS and CDR2 YYNGEE. This CDR3 reads CASNMQTSGNNEQFF. The CDR3 nucleotides read TGTGCCAGCAACATGCAGACTAGCGGGAACAATGAGCAGTTCTTC.

This clone was counted once. The rearrangement links TRBV5-1 to TRBJ1-1; 8 nucleotides match TRBD1. This CDR3 region has 15 residues. Germline CDR1 and CDR2: SGHRS and YFSETQ. The junction had 10 bases not matched to a gene; V was cut back by 4 bases and J by 5 bases. The CDR3, as DNA: TGCGCCAGCAGCCGCGAGACAGGGGTTGGAACTGAAGCTTTCTTT. This translates into CASSRETGVGTEAFF.

V usage is TRBV27 and J usage is TRBJ2-7; possibly TRBD1 for D (7 bases). Germline values: CDR1 MNHEY, CDR2 SMNVEV (reference sequence). The CDR3 has 15 amino acids. V dropped 2 bases and J dropped 3 bases, with 14 bases sitting between them. The CDR3 DNA reads as TGTGCCAGCAGTTTAAAGCGGCAGGGGGGCTACGAGCAGTACTTC. Protein sequence: CASSLKRQGGYEQYF.

The chain has TRBV6-5 and TRBJ2-3; D is unresolved. From germline, CDR1 is MNHEY and CDR2 SVGAGI. The CDR3 contains 13 residues. Trimming pared 6 bases from V and 0 bases from J, leaving 7 bases between. In nucleotides, the CDR3 is TGTGCCAGCAGGAAGACTAGCACAGATACGCAGTATTTT. It translates to CASRKTSTDTQYF.